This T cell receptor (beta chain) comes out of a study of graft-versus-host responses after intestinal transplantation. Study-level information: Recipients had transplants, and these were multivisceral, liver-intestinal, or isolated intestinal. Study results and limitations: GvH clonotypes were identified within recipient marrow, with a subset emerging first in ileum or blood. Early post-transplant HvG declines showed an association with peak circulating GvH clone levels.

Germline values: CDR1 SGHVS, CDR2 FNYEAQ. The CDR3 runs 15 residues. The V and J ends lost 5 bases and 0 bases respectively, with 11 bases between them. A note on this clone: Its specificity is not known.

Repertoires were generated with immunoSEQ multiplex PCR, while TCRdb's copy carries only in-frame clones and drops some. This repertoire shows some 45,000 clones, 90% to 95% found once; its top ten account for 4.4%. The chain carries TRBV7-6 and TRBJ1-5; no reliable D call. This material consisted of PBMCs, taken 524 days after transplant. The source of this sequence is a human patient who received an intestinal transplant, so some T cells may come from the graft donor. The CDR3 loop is CASSDDRYSNQPQHF. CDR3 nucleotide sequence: TGTGCCAGCAGCGATGACCGATATAGCAATCAGCCCCAGCATTTT. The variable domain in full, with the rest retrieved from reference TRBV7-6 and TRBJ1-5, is GAGVSQSPRYKVTKRGQDVALRCDPISGHVSLYWYRQALGQGPEFLTYFNYEAQQDKSGLPNDRFSAERPEGSISTLTIQRTEQRDSAMYRCASSDDRYSNQPQHFGDGTRLSIL.